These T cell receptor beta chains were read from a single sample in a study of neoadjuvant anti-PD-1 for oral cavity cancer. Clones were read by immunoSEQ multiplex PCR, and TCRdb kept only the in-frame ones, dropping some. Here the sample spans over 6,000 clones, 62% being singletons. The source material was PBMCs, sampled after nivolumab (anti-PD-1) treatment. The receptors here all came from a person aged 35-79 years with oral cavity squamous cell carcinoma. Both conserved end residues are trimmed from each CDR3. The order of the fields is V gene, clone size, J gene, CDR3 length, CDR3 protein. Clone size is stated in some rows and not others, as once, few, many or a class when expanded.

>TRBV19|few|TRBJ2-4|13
ASSIDQGTKNIQY
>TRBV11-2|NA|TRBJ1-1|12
ASSAPRGNAEAF
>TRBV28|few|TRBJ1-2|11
AIWTGNRYGYT
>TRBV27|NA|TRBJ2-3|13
ASSWSGRSTDTQY
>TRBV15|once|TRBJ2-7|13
ATSRDYALSYEQY
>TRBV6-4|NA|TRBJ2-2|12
ASSGTGETGELF
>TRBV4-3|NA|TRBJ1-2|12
ASSQEGQGYGYT
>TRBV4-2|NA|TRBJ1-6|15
ASSQTKGPSYNSPLH
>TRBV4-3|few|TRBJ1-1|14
ASSHVTGTGNTEAF
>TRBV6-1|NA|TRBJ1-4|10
ASSEVREELF
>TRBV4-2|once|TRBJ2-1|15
ASSREGPSGAEAEQF
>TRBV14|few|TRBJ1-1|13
ASSRKLTALTEAF
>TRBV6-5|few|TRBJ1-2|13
ASSSSPTAGYGYT
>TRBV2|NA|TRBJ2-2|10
ASRYHTGELF
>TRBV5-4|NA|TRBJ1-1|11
ASTGQGNTEAF
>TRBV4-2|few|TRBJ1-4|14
ASSQEEGQGHEKLF
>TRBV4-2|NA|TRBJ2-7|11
ASSLGGSREQY
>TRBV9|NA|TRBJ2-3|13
ASSVGAGNADTQY
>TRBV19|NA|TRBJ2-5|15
ASSIRGLAGGGETQY
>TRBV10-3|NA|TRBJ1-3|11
AISESSGNTIY
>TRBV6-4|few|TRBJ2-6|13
ASSDSSSGANVLT
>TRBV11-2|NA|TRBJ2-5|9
ASSLGETQY
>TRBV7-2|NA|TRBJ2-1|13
ASSSGTGANNEQF
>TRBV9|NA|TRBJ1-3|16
ASSSRSLGTVTGNTIY
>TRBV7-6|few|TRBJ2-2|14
ASSLQAGRNTGELF
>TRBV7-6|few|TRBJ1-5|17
ASSLADGLGREGNQPQH
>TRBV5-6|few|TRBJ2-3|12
ASSLAGLKDTQY
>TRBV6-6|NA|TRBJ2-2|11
ASKGAGTGELF
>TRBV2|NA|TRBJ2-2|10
ASRENTGELF
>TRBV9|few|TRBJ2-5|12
ASSVPDSQETQY
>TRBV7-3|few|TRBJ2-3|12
ASSSGTSGVAQY
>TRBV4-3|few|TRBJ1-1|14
ASSRGLQGRDTEAF
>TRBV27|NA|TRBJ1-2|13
ASSSFRFGNYGYT
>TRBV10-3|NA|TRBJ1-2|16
AISTLPPEVGDHYGYT
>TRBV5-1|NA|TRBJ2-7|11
ASSLAGTHEQY
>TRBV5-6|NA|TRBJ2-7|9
ASNYGYEQY
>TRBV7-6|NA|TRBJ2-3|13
ASSTPGGGADTQY
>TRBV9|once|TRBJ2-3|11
ASSADVPDTQY
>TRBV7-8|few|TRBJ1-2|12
ASSLGVRDYGYT
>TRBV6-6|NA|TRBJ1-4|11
AARGPTNEKLF
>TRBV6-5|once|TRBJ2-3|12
ASSYGTGGNTQY
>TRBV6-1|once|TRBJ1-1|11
ASSGSQHTEAF
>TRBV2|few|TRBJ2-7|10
ASARGSYEQY
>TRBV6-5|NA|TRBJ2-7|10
ASWTETYEQY
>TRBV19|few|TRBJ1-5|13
ASKQTGTSNQPQH
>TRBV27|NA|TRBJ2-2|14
ASSSRRAGGFGELF
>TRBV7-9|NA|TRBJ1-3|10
ASSPGGNTIY
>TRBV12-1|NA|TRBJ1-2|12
ASSFVQGRYGYT
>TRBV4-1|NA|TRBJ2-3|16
ASSQDQTGGGVTDTQY
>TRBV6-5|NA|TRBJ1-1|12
ASSLGGAGTEAF